The rows below give T cell receptor beta chains drawn from one sample of a study of blood T cell repertoires in COVID-19. Assay used: immunoSEQ multiplex PCR; TCRdb lists only in-frame clones, some missing. The table has about 200,000 clones, around 85% seen once; the top ten hold about 17%. Sequenced: PBMCs or T cells enriched from blood (not recorded which). These receptors all stem from a man aged 35 to 55 who had recovered from COVID-19. Each CDR3 is given with its conserved first and last residue. A D gene is named only where the DNA matches it firmly. Some rows mark clone size as missing; the rest say once, few, many or name a class of expanded clone.

V gene: TRBV11-2
clone size: NA
D gene: NA
J gene: TRBJ1-1
CDR3 protein: CASSWDKNTEAFF
CDR3 DNA: TGTGCCAGCAGCTGGGACAAGAACACTGAAGCTTTCTTT

V gene: TRBV7-2
clone size: NA
D gene: NA
J gene: TRBJ2-1
CDR3 protein: CASNNHRSYNEQFF
CDR3 DNA: TGTGCCAGCAACAATCACAGGTCCTACAATGAGCAGTTCTTC

V gene: TRBV19
clone size: NA
D gene: NA
J gene: TRBJ1-1
CDR3 protein: CASSIGRGNTEAFF
CDR3 DNA: TGTGCCAGTAGTATCGGCAGGGGGAACACTGAAGCTTTCTTT

V gene: TRBV2
clone size: NA
D gene: NA
J gene: TRBJ1-2
CDR3 protein: CASRVGAGAYGYTF
CDR3 DNA: TGTGCCAGCAGGGTGGGGGCAGGTGCCTATGGCTACACCTTC

V gene: TRBV9
clone size: NA
D gene: NA
J gene: TRBJ2-7
CDR3 protein: CASSPTSGTLAPEQYF
CDR3 DNA: TGTGCCAGCAGCCCGACGTCCGGGACACTTGCCCCCGAGCAGTACTTC

V gene: TRBV13
clone size: NA
D gene: TRBD1
J gene: TRBJ1-1
CDR3 protein: CASSIGTETEAFF
CDR3 DNA: TGTGCCAGCAGCATCGGGACAGAAACTGAAGCTTTCTTT

V gene: TRBV18
clone size: few
D gene: NA
J gene: TRBJ2-1
CDR3 protein: CASSHGPATGYNEQFF
CDR3 DNA: TGTGCCAGCTCACACGGACCGGCGACAGGATACAATGAGCAGTTCTTC

V gene: TRBV5-4
clone size: NA
D gene: TRBD1
J gene: TRBJ2-1
CDR3 protein: CASSTQDRPGNEQFF
CDR3 DNA: TGTGCCAGCAGCACCCAGGACAGGCCGGGAAATGAGCAGTTCTTC

V gene: TRBV19
clone size: NA
D gene: NA
J gene: TRBJ1-2
CDR3 protein: CASSERDNYGYTF
CDR3 DNA: TGTGCCAGTAGTGAAAGAGATAACTATGGCTACACCTTC

V gene: TRBV10-2
clone size: NA
D gene: TRBD1
J gene: TRBJ1-1
CDR3 protein: CASSRTGNEAFF
CDR3 DNA: TGCGCCAGCAGTCGGACAGGGAATGAAGCTTTCTTT

V gene: TRBV3-1/TRBV3-2
clone size: once
D gene: NA
J gene: TRBJ1-2
CDR3 protein: CASSRSWGGGYGYTF
CDR3 DNA: TGTGCCAGCAGCCGCTCCTGGGGGGGAGGTTACGGCTACACCTTC

V gene: TRBV10-2
clone size: NA
D gene: TRBD2
J gene: TRBJ2-3
CDR3 protein: CASRLGLAGGTWGDTQYF
CDR3 DNA: TGCGCCAGCAGGTTAGGGCTAGCGGGCGGCACCTGGGGAGATACGCAGTATTTT

V gene: TRBV27
clone size: NA
D gene: TRBD2
J gene: TRBJ2-7
CDR3 protein: CASSLAGGPAEQYF
CDR3 DNA: TGTGCCAGCAGTCTAGCGGGAGGGCCCGCCGAGCAGTACTTC

V gene: TRBV2
clone size: NA
D gene: NA
J gene: TRBJ1-2
CDR3 protein: CAGHRDLNYGYTF
CDR3 DNA: TGTGCCGGACACCGGGACTTAAACTATGGCTACACCTTC

V gene: TRBV5-1
clone size: NA
D gene: TRBD1
J gene: TRBJ1-2
CDR3 protein: CASSLVSTGDGYTF
CDR3 DNA: TGCGCCAGCAGCTTGGTATCGACAGGGGATGGCTACACCTTC

V gene: TRBV4-3
clone size: NA
D gene: TRBD2
J gene: TRBJ2-7
CDR3 protein: CASSPSGLAYEQYF
CDR3 DNA: TGCGCCAGCAGCCCCTCGGGACTAGCTTACGAGCAGTACTTC

V gene: TRBV2
clone size: NA
D gene: NA
J gene: TRBJ2-2
CDR3 protein: CASGRLVVAGELFF
CDR3 DNA: TGTGCCAGCGGTAGACTAGTTGTCGCCGGGGAGCTGTTTTTT

V gene: TRBV5-4
clone size: NA
D gene: TRBD1
J gene: TRBJ2-3
CDR3 protein: CASSYPQLRQGVGTDTQYF
CDR3 DNA: TGTGCCAGCAGTTACCCCCAACTTAGACAGGGGGTAGGGACAGATACGCAGTATTTT

V gene: TRBV5-1
clone size: NA
D gene: NA
J gene: TRBJ2-7
CDR3 protein: CASSLAGQGGRFEQYF
CDR3 DNA: TGCGCCAGCAGCTTGGCCGGACAAGGTGGCCGATTCGAGCAGTACTTC

V gene: TRBV19
clone size: NA
D gene: TRBD1
J gene: TRBJ1-6
CDR3 protein: CASSNAGTENNSPLHF
CDR3 DNA: TGTGCCAGTAGTAATGCCGGGACAGAGAATAATTCACCCCTCCACTTT

V gene: TRBV4-2
clone size: once
D gene: NA
J gene: TRBJ2-7
CDR3 protein: CASSQDTYEQYF
CDR3 DNA: TGTGCCAGCAGCCAAGATACCTACGAGCAGTACTTC

V gene: TRBV7-3
clone size: NA
D gene: TRBD1
J gene: TRBJ2-1
CDR3 protein: CASSFTGGNEQFF
CDR3 DNA: TGTGCCAGCAGCTTTACAGGGGGCAATGAGCAGTTCTTC

V gene: TRBV2
clone size: NA
D gene: TRBD1
J gene: TRBJ1-1
CDR3 protein: CASSPQGGYTEAFF
CDR3 DNA: TGTGCCAGCAGTCCACAGGGGGGATACACTGAAGCTTTCTTT

V gene: TRBV19
clone size: NA
D gene: NA
J gene: TRBJ2-5
CDR3 protein: CASSIAPGETQYF
CDR3 DNA: TGTGCCAGTAGTATTGCGCCAGGAGAGACCCAGTACTTC

V gene: TRBV5-1
clone size: once
D gene: TRBD2
J gene: TRBJ2-7
CDR3 protein: CASREGLAVSYEQYF
CDR3 DNA: TGCGCCAGCAGGGAGGGACTAGCGGTTTCCTACGAGCAGTACTTC

V gene: TRBV24-1
clone size: NA
D gene: TRBD2
J gene: TRBJ2-2
CDR3 protein: CATSDPSGKGTGELFF
CDR3 DNA: TGTGCCACCAGTGACCCTAGCGGGAAGGGGACCGGGGAGCTGTTTTTT

V gene: TRBV27
clone size: NA
D gene: NA
J gene: TRBJ2-2
CDR3 protein: CASSFSLSSISGELFF
CDR3 DNA: TGTGCCAGCAGTTTTTCCCTAAGTAGTATTTCCGGGGAGCTGTTTTTT

V gene: TRBV21-1
clone size: few
D gene: NA
J gene: TRBJ1-5
CDR3 protein: CASSKQGAGHIVLPDSNQPQHF
CDR3 DNA: TGTGCCAGCAGCAAACAGGGTGCAGGCCATATCGTGCTACCAGATAGCAATCAGCCCCAGCATTTT

V gene: TRBV18
clone size: NA
D gene: TRBD2
J gene: TRBJ2-7
CDR3 protein: CASSSAGLAGGREQYF
CDR3 DNA: TGTGCCAGCTCATCAGCCGGACTAGCGGGAGGTCGAGAGCAGTACTTC

V gene: TRBV7-9
clone size: NA
D gene: NA
J gene: TRBJ2-1
CDR3 protein: CASSSDRLNEQFF
CDR3 DNA: TGTGCCAGCAGTTCGGACAGATTGAATGAGCAGTTCTTC

V gene: TRBV28
clone size: NA
D gene: TRBD2
J gene: TRBJ2-5
CDR3 protein: CASSLWGTSGSKTQYF
CDR3 DNA: TGTGCCAGCAGTTTATGGGGGACTAGCGGGAGTAAGACCCAGTACTTC

V gene: TRBV12-3/TRBV12-4
clone size: NA
D gene: TRBD1
J gene: TRBJ1-4
CDR3 protein: CASRTGGEKLFF
CDR3 DNA: TGTGCCAGCAGGACAGGGGGTGAAAAACTGTTTTTT

V gene: TRBV18
clone size: NA
D gene: TRBD1
J gene: TRBJ2-6
CDR3 protein: CASSPGQGTSGANVLTF
CDR3 DNA: TGTGCCAGCTCACCTGGACAGGGTACGTCTGGGGCCAACGTCCTGACTTTC